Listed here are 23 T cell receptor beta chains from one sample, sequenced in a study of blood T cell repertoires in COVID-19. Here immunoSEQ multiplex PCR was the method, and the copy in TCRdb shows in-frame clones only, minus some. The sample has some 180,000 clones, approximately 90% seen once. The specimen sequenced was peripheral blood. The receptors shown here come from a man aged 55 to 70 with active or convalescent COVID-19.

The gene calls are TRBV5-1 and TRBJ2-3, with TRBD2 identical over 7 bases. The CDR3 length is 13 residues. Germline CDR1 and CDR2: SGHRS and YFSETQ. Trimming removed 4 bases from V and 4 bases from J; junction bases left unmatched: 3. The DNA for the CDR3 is TGCGCCAGCAGCACTGGACTAGCAGATACGCAGTATTTT. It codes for CASSTGLADTQYF.

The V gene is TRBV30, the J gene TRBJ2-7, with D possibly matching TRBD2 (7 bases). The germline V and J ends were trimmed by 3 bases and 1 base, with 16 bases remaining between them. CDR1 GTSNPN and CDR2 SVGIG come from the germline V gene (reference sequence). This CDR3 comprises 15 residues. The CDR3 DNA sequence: TGTGCCTGGAGCGAGGGTGGGGGGGCTTCCTACGAGCAGTACTTC. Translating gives CAWSEGGGASYEQYF.

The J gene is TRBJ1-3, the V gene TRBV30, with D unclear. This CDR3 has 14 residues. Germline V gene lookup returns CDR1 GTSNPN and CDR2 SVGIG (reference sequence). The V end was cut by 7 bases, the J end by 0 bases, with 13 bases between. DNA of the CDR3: TGTGCCTCGAGGAGGCTGTCCTCTGGAAACACCATATATTTT. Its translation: CASRRLSSGNTIYF.

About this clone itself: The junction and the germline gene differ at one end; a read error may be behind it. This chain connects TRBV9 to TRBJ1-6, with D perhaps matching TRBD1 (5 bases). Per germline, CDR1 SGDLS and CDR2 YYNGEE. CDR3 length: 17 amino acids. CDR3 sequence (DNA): TGTGCCAACAGCTCCGGGGACGGGGGCTCCTATAATTCACCCCTCCACTTT. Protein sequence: CANSSGDGGSYNSPLHF.

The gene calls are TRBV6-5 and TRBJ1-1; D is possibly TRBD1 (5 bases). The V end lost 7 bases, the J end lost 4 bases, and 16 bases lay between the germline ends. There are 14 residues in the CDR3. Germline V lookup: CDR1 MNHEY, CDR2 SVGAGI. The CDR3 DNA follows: TGTGCCAGCAAAATGGACGGGGGAGGCACTGAAGCTTTCTTT. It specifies CASKMDGGGTEAFF.

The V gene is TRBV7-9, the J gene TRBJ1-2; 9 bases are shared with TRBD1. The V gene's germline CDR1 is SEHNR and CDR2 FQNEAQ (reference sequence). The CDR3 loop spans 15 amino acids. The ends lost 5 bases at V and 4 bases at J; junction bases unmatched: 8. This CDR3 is CASSLTGTGSYGYTF. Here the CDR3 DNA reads TGTGCCAGCAGCCTTACCGGGACAGGGTCCTATGGCTACACCTTC.

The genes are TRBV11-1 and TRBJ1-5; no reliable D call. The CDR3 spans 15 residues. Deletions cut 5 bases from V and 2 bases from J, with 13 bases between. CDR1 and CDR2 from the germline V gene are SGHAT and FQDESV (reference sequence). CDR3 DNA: TGTGCCAGCAGCCTAACGGCTGGAGGCAATCAGCCCCAGCATTTT. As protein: CASSLTAGGNQPQHF.

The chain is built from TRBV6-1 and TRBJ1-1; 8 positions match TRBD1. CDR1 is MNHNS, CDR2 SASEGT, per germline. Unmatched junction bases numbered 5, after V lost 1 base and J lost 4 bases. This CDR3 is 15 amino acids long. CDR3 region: CASSEVGQGATEAFF. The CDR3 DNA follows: TGTGCCAGCAGTGAAGTAGGGCAGGGGGCCACTGAAGCTTTCTTT.

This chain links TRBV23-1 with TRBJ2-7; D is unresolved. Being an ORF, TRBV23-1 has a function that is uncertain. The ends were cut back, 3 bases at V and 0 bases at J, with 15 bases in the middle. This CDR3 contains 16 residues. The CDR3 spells CASSQPPTRISYEQYF. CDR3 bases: TGCGCCAGCAGTCAGCCTCCGACACGAATCTCCTACGAGCAGTACTTC.

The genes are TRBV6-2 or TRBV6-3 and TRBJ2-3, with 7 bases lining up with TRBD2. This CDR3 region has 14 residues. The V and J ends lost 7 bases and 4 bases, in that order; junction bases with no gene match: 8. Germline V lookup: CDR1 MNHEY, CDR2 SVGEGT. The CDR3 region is CASNPRGESDTQYF. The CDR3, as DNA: TGTGCCAGCAACCCTCGGGGGGAGTCAGATACGCAGTATTTT.

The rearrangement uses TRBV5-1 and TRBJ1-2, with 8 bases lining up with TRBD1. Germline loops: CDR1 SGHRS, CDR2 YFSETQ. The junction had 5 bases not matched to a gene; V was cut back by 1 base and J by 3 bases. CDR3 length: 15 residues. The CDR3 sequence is CASSLSLDRDYGYTF. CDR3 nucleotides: TGCGCCAGCAGCTTGTCCCTGGACAGGGACTATGGCTACACCTTC.

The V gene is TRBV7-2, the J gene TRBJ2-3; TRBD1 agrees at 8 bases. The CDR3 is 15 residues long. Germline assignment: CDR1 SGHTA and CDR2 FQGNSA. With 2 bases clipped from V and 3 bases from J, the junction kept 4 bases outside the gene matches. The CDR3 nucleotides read TGTGCCAGCAGCTTATATACAGGGGGTACAGATACGCAGTATTTT. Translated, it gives CASSLYTGGTDTQYF.

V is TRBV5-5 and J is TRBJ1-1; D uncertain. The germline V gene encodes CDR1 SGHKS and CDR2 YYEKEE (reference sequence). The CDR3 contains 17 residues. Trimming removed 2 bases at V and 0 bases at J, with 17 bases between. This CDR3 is CASSLEVTMYMNTEAFF. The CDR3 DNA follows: TGTGCCAGCAGCTTAGAGGTCACAATGTACATGAACACTGAAGCTTTCTTT.

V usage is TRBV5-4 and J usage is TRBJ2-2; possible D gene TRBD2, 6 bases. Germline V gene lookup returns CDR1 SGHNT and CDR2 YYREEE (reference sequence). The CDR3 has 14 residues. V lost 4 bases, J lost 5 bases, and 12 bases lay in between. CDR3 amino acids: CASSGIAATGELFF. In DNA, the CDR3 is TGTGCCAGCAGCGGCATAGCGGCAACCGGGGAGCTGTTTTTT.

The CDR3 is CASSYGQGTYEQYF. The CDR3 DNA follows: TGTGCCAGCAGTTACGGACAGGGAACCTACGAGCAGTACTTC. The V call is TRBV6-5, the J call TRBJ2-7; 8 bases agree with TRBD1. The germline V gene encodes CDR1 MNHEY and CDR2 SVGAGI. The V gene end was trimmed by 2 bases and the J gene end by 2 bases; junction bases not matched to a gene: 2. This CDR3 region has 14 residues.

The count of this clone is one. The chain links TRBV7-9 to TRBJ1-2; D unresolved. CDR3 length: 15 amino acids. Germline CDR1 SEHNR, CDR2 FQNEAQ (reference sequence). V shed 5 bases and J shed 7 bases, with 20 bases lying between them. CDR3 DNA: TGTGCCAGCAGCGTAGGTTTTCAGAGGTCCTCTGGCTACACCTTC. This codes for CASSVGFQRSSGYTF.

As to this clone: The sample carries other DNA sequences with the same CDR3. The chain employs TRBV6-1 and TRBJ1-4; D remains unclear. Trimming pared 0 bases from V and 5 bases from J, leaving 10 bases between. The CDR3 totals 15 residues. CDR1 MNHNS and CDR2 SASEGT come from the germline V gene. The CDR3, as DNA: TGTGCCAGCAGTGAAGCGCGGGGTCCAAATGAAAAACTGTTTTTT. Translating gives CASSEARGPNEKLFF.

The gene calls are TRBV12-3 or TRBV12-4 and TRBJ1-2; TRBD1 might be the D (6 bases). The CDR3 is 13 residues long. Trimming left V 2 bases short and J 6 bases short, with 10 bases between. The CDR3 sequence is CASSLKAGDGYTF. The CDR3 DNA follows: TGTGCCAGCAGTTTAAAGGCAGGGGATGGCTACACCTTC.

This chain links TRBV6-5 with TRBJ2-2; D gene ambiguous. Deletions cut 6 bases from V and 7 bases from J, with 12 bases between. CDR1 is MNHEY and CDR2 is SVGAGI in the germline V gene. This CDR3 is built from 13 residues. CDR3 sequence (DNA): TGTGCCAGCAGCCAGACTCTGCTCGGGGAGCTGTTTTTT. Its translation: CASSQTLLGELFF.

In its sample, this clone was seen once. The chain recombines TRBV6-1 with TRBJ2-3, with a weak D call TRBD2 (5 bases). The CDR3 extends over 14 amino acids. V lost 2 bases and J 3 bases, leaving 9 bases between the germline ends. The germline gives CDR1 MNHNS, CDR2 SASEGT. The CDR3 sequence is CASSERDPTDTQYF. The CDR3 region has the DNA TGTGCCAGCAGTGAACGGGATCCGACAGATACGCAGTATTTT.

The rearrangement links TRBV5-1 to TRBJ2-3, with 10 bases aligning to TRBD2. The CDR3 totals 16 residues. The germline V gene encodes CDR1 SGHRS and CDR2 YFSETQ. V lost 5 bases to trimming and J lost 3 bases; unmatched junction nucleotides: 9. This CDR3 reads CASRSTGTSVTDTQYF. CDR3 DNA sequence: TGCGCCAGCAGGTCAACCGGGACTAGCGTAACAGATACGCAGTATTTT.

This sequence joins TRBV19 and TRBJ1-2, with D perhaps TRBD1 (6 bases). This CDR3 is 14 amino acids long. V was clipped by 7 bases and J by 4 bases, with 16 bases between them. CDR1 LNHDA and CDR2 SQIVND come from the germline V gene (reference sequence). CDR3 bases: TGTGCCAGTACTAACCCCGAAGGGGGCTATGGCTACACCTTC. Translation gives CASTNPEGGYGYTF.

CDR3 residues: CASSLGTSAYNEQFF. The CDR3 DNA follows: TGTGCCAGCAGCTTGGGGACTAGCGCTTACAATGAGCAGTTCTTC. The chain is built from TRBV11-2 and TRBJ2-1; TRBD2 aligns across 10 bases. V lost 3 bases, J lost 4 bases, and 3 bases stayed unmatched. The germline V gene has CDR1 SGHAT and CDR2 FQNNGV. The CDR3 is 15 amino acids.